This TCR beta chain was obtained from a study of regulatory T cells in long-lasting Graves disease. About the study: Less than 3 months of antithyroid drugs had been taken by newly diagnosed Graves' patients.

CDR3-region Arm-PCR and iRepertoire HTBI primers produced the TCR beta libraries. One entry per CDR3 protein, called by TCRdb with MiXCR from the multiplex PCR reads. The data contain fewer than 400,000 distinct CDR3 sequences, 15% to 20% of them seen just once; the ten biggest clones take up more than 30%. Study-wide points: Study was limited to peripheral blood, excluding thyroid tissue.

This sample's time point: newly diagnosed GD, antithyroid drugs for less than 3 months. Isolated PBMC RNA provided the starting material for the TCR library. Of note for this clonotype: What it binds is not known.

This sequence originates from a female donor with Graves disease. The sequencing used peripheral blood mononuclear cells (PBMCs), collected at new diagnosis, from a patient treated with antithyroid drugs.

The CDR3 here is CASSVVTGMNTEAFF. In DNA, the CDR3 is TGTGCCAGCAGCGTAGTAACAGGGATGAACACTGAAGCTTTCTTT. The genes are TRBV9 and TRBJ1-1; possibly TRBD1 for D (6 bases). This CDR3 comprises 15 residues. Germline loops: CDR1 SGDLS, CDR2 YYNGEE. The ends were cut back, 0 bases at V and 0 bases at J, with 9 bases in the middle.